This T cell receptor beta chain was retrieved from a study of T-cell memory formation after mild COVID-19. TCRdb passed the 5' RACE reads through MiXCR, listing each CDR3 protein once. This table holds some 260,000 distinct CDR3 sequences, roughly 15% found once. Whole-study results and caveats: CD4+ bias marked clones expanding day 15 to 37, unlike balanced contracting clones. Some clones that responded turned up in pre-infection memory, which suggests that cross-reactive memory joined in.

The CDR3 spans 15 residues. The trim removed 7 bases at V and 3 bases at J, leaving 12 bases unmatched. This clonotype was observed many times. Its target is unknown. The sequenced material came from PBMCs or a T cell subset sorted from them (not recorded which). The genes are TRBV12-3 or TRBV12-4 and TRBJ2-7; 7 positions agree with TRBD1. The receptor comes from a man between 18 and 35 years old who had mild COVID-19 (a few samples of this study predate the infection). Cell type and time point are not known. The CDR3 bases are TGTGCCAGCAACCGTCTCGGACAGGCAGGCTACGAGCAGTACTTC. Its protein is CASNRLGQAGYEQYF.